This T cell receptor beta chain was sequenced during a study of blood T cell repertoires in COVID-19. Turning to the study itself: Both acute and convalescent COVID-19 samples were obtained from the United States, Italy and Spain. The cDNA or gDNA used as material had been derived from T cells, B-cell-depleted T cells, or PBMCs.

The CDR3 has 12 residues. The V end lost 3 bases, the J end lost 12 bases, and 13 bases lay between the germline ends. Germline CDR1 reads LNHDA; CDR2 reads SQIVND (reference sequence). As originally analysed: Counts of nucleated cells, estimated from reference gene primer amplification, were obtained. This table comes from immunoSEQ multiplex PCR, and its TCRdb copy is limited to in-frame clones, with some not included. That table supplies the V and J calls and clone size; D and trimming were determined from the DNA. The sample records roughly 230,000 clones, over 70% being singletons. The sequencing input was peripheral blood. This TCR derives from a man aged 35 to 55 with acute or convalescent COVID-19. This chain joins TRBV19 and TRBJ2-3; the D is unclear. The CDR3 DNA reads TGTGCCAGTAGTATCAGGCACCAGCCTCAGTATTTT. Amino acids: CASSIRHQPQYF. The entire variable domain, with the rest obtained from reference TRBV19 and TRBJ2-3, is as follows: DGGITQSPKYLFRKEGQNVTLSCEQNLNHDAMYWYRQDPGQGLRLIYYSQIVNDFQKGDIAEGYSVSREKKESFPLTVTSAQKNPTAFYLCASSIRHQPQYFGPGTRLTVL.